Sequencing of this T cell receptor (beta chain) was carried out in a study of blood T cell repertoires in COVID-19. How the authors handled the data: Nucleated cell counts were estimated from reference gene primer amplification. TCRdb's table, derived via immunoSEQ multiplex PCR, lists solely in-frame clones and lacks some. V and J calls and clone size come straight from that table; D and trimming were deduced from the DNA. The sample carries about 86,000 clones, roughly 91% recorded once. This CDR3 contains 12 residues. CDR1 is LNHDA, CDR2 SQIVND, per germline (reference sequence). V dropped 6 bases and J dropped 9 bases, with 12 bases sitting between them.

The sample consisted of PBMCs or T cells enriched from blood (not recorded which). The receptor was derived from a woman aged 50 to 60 with acute COVID-19. The rearrangement uses TRBV19 and TRBJ2-1; tentative D call: TRBD1 (5 bases). The CDR3 spells CASRQGLGEQFF. The CDR3 coding sequence is TGTGCCAGTAGGCAGGGATTAGGTGAGCAGTTCTTC.